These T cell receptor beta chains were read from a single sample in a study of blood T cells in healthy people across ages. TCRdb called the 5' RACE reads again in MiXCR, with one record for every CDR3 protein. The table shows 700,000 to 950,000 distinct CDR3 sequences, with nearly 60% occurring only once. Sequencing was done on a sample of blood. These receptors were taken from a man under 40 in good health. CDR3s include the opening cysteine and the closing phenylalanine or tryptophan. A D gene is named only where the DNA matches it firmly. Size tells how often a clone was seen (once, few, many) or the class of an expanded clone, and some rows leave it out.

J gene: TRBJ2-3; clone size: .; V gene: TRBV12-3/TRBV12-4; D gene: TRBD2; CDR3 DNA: TGTGCCAGCAGTTCCGGGACTAGGGGGGTAGATACGCAGTATTTT; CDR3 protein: CASSSGTRGVDTQYF
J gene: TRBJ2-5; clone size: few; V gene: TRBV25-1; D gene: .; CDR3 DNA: TGTGCCAGCAGTGGGTTTGGTAGTCCGACCCAGTACTTC; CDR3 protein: CASSGFGSPTQYF
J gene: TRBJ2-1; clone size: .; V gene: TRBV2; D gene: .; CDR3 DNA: TGTGCCAGCAGTGAAACCCAAAGCTCCTACAATGAGCAGTTCTTC; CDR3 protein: CASSETQSSYNEQFF
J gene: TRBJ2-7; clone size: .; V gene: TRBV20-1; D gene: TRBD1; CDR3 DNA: TGCAGTGCTAGAGCCCCAGGGGGTCAAGGTTTCTACGAGCAGTACTTC; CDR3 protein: CSARAPGGQGFYEQYF
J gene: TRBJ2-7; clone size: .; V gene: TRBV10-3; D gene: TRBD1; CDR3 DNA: TGTGCCATGAATGACAGGGGAGGCTACTACGAGCAGTACTTC; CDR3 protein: CAMNDRGGYYEQYF
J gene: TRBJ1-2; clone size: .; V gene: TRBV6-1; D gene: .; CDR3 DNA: TGTGCCAGCAGTCCCGGGCTACGGGAGAATGGCTACACCTTC; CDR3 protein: CASSPGLRENGYTF
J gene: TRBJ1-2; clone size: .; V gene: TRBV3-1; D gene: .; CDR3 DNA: TGTGCCAGCAGCCAAGCAACTAACTATGGCTACACCTTC; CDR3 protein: CASSQATNYGYTF
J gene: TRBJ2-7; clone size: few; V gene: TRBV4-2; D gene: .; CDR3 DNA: TGTGCCAGCAGCCAAGCGGGGGCAAGAAAGGGCGAGCAGTACTTC; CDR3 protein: CASSQAGARKGEQYF
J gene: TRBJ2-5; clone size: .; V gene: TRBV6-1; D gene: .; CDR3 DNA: TGTGCCAGCAGGCGAGCCGGGTCCCAAGAGACCCAGTACTTC; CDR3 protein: CASRRAGSQETQYF
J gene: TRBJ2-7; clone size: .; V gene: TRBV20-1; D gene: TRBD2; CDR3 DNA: TGCAGTGCTAGAGATTTCAAAGCGGGAGGGCCTCGCGAGCAGTACTTC; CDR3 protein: CSARDFKAGGPREQYF
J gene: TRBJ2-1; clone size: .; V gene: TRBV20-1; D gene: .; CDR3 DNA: TGCAGTGCTAGAGACGCGGGGACGACAGGAATTAAGCAGTTCTTC; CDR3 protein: CSARDAGTTGIKQFF
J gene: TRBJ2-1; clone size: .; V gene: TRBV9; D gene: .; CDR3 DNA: TGTGCCAGCAGCGGGACCCCTTATAATGAGCAGTTCTTC; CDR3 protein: CASSGTPYNEQFF
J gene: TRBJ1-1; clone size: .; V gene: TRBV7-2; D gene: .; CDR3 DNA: TGTGCCAGCAGCTTAGCTTGGACGGACGTCAAAGCTTTCTTT; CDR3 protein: CASSLAWTDVKAFF
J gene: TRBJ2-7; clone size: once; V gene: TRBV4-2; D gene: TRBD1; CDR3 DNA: TGTGCCGGCAGCCAAGATTGGACAGGGTCCTACGAGCAGTACTTC; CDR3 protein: CAGSQDWTGSYEQYF
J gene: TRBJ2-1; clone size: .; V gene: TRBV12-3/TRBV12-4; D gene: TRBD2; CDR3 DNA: TGTGCCAGCAGTTTGGGTAGCGGGAGAGCCTACAATGAGCAGTTCTTC; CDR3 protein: CASSLGSGRAYNEQFF
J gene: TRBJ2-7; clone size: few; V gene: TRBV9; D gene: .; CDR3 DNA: TGTGCCAGCAGTCCGGGCCCCGGCGCTTACGAGCAGTACTTC; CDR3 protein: CASSPGPGAYEQYF
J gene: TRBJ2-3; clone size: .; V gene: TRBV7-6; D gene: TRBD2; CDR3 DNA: TGTGCCAGCAGCGCCACGAGCGGGGGGGCCTCAGATACGCAGTATTTT; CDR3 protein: CASSATSGGASDTQYF
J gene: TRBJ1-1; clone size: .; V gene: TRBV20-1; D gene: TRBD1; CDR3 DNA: TGCAGTGCCGGTAGACAGGGGGCGTTGACTGAAGCTTTCTTT; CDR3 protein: CSAGRQGALTEAFF
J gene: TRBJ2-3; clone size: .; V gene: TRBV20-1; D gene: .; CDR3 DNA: TGCAGTGCTAGGCAGACGTACTGGACAGATACGCAGTATTTT; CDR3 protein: CSARQTYWTDTQYF
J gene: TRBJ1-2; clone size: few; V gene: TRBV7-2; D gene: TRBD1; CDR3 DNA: TGTGCCAGCAGCTTGGACAGGGAGGGGGGCTACACCTTC; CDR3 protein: CASSLDREGGYTF
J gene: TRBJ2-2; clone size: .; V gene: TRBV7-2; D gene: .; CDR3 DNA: TGTGCCAGCAGCGCCGTCGATACCGGGGAGCTGTTTTTT; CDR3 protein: CASSAVDTGELFF
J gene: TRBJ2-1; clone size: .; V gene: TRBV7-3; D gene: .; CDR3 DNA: TGTGCCAGCAGCTCTGGGCCGCGCGGTGAGCAGTTCTTC; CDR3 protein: CASSSGPRGEQFF
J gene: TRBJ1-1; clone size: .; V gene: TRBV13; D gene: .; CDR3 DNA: TGTGCCAGCAGCCGCCTCCAATCCGTCTGGCCGAACACTGAAGCTTTCTTT; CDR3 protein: CASSRLQSVWPNTEAFF
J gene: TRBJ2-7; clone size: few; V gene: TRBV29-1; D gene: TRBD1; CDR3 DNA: TGCAGCGTTGAGGACAGGGGGACCGAGCAGTACTTC; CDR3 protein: CSVEDRGTEQYF
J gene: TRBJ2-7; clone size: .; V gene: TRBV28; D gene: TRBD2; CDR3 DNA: TGTGCCAGCAGTTTTCCTACTAGCGGGGTTGGTGAGCAGTACTTC; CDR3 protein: CASSFPTSGVGEQYF
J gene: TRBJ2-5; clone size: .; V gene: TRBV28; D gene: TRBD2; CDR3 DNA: TGTGCCAGCAGTTACCGGACTAGCGGAGGGACCCAGTACTTC; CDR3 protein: CASSYRTSGGTQYF
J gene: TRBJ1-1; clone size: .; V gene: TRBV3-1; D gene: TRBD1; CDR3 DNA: TGTGCCAGCAGCCAAGCTTCGACAGGGAAAGACACTGAAGCTTTCTTT; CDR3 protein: CASSQASTGKDTEAFF
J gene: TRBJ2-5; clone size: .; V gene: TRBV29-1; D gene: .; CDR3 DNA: TGCAGCGTTGGAAGTGGGAAGCAAGAGACCCAGTACTTC; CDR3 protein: CSVGSGKQETQYF
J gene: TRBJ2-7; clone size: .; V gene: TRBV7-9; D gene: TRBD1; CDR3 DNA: TGTGCCAGCAGCCACGGGACAGAATCCTACGAGCAGTACTTC; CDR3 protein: CASSHGTESYEQYF